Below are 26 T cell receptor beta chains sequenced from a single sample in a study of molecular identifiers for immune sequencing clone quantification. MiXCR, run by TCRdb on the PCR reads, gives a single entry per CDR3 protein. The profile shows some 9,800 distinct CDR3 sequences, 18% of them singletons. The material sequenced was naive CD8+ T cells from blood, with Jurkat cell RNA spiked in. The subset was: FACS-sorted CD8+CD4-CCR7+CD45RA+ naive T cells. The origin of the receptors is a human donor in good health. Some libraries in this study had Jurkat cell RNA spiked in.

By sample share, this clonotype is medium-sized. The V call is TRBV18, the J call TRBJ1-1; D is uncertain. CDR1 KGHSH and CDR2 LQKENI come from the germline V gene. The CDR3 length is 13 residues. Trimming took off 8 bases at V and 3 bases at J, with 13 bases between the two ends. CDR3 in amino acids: CASKGSEYTEAFF. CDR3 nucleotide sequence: TGTGCCAGCAAAGGGTCGGAATACACTGAAGCTTTCTTT.

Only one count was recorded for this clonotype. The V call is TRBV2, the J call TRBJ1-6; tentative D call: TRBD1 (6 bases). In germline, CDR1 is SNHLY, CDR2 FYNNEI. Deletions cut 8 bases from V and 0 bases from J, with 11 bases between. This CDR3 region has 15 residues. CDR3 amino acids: CASSTGSSYNSPLHF. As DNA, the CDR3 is TGTGCCAGCTCCACAGGGAGCTCCTATAATTCACCCCTCCACTTT.

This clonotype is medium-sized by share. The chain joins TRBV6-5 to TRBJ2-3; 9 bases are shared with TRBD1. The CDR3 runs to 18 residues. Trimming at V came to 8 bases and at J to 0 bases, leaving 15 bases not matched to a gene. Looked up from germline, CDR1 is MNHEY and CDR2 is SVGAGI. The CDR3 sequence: CASGAILIQGASTDTQYF. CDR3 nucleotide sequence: TGTGCCAGCGGAGCCATACTAATACAGGGGGCAAGCACAGATACGCAGTATTTT.

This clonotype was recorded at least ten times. The chain's CDR3 is CATSRVAGGTEAFF. The CDR3 coding sequence is TGTGCCACCAGCAGAGTGGCGGGAGGGACTGAAGCTTTCTTT. This sequence joins TRBV15 and TRBJ1-1; D is uncertain. Between the trimmed V and J ends, which lost 1 base and 5 bases, there was a span of 11 bases. The germline V gene has CDR1 LNHNV and CDR2 YYDKDF (reference sequence). This CDR3 contains 14 residues.

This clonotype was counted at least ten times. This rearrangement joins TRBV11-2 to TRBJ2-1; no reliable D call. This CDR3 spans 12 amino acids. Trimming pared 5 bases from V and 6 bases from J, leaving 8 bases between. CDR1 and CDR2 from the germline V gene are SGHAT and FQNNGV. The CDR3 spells CASSLLVNEQFF. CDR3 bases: TGTGCCAGCAGCCTCCTAGTCAATGAGCAGTTCTTC.

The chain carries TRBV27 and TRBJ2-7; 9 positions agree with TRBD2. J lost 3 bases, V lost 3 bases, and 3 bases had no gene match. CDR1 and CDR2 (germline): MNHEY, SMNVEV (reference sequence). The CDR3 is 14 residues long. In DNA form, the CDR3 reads TGTGCCAGCAGTTTCTCGACTAGCGGCTACGAGCAGTACTTC. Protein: CASSFSTSGYEQYF.

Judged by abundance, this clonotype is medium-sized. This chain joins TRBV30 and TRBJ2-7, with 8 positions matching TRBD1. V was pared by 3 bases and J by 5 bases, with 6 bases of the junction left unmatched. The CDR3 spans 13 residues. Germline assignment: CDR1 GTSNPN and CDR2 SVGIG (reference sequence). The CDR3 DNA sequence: TGTGCCTGGAGCCTCCAGGGGGCAAACGAGCAGTACTTC. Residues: CAWSLQGANEQYF.

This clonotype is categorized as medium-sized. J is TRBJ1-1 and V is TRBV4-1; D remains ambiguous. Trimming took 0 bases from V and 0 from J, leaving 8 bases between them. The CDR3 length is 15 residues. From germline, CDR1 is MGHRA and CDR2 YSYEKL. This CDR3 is CASSQDVAMNTEAFF. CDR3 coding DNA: TGCGCCAGCAGCCAAGATGTGGCTATGAACACTGAAGCTTTCTTT.

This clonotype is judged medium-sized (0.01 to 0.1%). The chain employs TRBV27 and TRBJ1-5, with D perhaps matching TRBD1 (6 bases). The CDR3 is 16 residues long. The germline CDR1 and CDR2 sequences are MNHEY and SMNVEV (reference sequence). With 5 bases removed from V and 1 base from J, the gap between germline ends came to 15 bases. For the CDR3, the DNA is TGTGCCAGCAGTCTAACAGGGAGGGGAAGCAATCAGCCCCAGCATTTT. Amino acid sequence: CASSLTGRGSNQPQHF.

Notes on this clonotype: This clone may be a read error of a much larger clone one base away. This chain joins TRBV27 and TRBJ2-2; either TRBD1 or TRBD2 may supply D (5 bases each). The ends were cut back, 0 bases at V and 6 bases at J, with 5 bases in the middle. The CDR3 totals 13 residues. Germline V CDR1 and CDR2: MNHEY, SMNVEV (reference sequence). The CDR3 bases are TGTGCCAGCAGTTTATCGGGGGCCGGGGAGCTGTTTTTT. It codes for CASSLSGAGELFF.

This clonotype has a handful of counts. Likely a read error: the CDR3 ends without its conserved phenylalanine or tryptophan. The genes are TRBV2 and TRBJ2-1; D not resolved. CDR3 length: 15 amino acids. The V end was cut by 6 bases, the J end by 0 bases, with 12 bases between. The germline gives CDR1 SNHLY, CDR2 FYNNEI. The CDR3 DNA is TGTGCCAGCAGCGAACTGGCAAACTCCTACAATGAGCAGTTCCTC. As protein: CASSELANSYNEQFL.

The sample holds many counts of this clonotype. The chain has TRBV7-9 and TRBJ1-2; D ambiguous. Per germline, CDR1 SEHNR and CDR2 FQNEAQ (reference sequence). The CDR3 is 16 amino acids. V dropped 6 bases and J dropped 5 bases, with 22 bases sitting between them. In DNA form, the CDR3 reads TGTGCCAGCAGTTCTTACCGGGTCCAAGATCTTTATGGCTACACCTTC. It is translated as CASSSYRVQDLYGYTF.

The CDR3 spells CAHGPAGRPTYEQYF. CDR3 nucleotides: TGTGCCCACGGACCGGCGGGAAGACCTACCTACGAGCAGTACTTC. The chain is built from TRBV6-2 or TRBV6-3 and TRBJ2-7, with D perhaps matching TRBD2 (6 bases). The CDR3 totals 15 residues. Per germline, CDR1 MNHEY and CDR2 SVGEGT. V gave up 11 bases and J gave up 2 bases, with 22 bases separating them.

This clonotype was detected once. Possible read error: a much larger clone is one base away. The CDR3 loop is CASSVFEARNTEAFF. The CDR3 nucleotides read TGTGCCAGCAGCGTATTTGAGGCGAGGAACACTGAAGCTTTCTTT. The chain recombines TRBV9 with TRBJ1-1; D gene uncertain. Germline V gene sequence: CDR1 SGDLS, CDR2 YYNGEE. The CDR3 has 15 amino acids. V shed 1 base and J shed 1 base, with 11 bases lying between them.

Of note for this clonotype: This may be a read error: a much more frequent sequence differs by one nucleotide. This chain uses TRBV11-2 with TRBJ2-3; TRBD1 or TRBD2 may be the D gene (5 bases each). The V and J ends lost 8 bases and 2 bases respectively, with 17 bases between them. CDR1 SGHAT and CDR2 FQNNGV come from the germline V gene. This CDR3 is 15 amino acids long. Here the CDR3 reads CASSGRGHTTDTQYF. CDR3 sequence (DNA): TGTGCCAGCTCCGGACGGGGCCACACCACAGATACGCAGTATTTT.

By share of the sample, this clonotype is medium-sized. The DNA for the CDR3 is TGCGCCAGCAGTCAATGGTCGGAGACAGAGATCGTTGTCGGCTACACCTTC. Translating it yields CASSQWSETEIVVGYTF. V is TRBV23-1 and J is TRBJ1-2; possible D gene TRBD1, 5 bases. TRBV23-1 is known as an ORF, though its function is uncertain. Between the trimmed V and J ends, which lost 1 base and 8 bases, there was a span of 23 bases. The CDR3 has 17 amino acids.

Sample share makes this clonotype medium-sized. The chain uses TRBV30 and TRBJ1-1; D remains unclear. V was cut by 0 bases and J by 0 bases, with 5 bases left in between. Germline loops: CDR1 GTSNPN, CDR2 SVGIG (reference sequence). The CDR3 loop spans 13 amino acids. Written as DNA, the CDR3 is TGTGCCTGGAGTGTAGGAGTGAACACTGAAGCTTTCTTT. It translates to CAWSVGVNTEAFF.

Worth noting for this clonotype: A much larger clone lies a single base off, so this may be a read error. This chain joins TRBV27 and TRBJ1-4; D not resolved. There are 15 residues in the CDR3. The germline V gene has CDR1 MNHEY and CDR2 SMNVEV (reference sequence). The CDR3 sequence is CVSSFRAELNEKLFF. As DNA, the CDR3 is TGTGTCAGCAGTTTCCGGGCGGAACTAAATGAAAAACTGTTTTTT.

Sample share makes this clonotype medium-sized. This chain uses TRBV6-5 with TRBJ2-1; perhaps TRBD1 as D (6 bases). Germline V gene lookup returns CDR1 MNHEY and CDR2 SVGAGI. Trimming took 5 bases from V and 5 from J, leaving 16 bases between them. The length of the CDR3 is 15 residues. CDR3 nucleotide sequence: TGTGCCAGCAGTGACCGGGACAACAACAACAATGAGCAGTTCTTC. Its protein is CASSDRDNNNNEQFF.

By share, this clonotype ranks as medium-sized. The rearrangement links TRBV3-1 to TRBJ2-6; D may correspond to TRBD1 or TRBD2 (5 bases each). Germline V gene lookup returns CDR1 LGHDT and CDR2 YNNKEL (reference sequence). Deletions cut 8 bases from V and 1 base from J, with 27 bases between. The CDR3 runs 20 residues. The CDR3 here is CASSYSRDHPTPSGANVLTF. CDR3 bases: TGTGCCAGCTCTTATTCCCGGGACCACCCGACCCCATCTGGGGCCAACGTCCTGACTTTC. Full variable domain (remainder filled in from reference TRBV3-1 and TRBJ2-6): DTAVSQTPKYLVTQMGNDKSIKCEQNLGHDTMYWYKQDSKKFLKIMFSYNNKELIINETVPNRFSPKSPDKAHLNLHINSLELGDSAVYFCASSYSRDHPTPSGANVLTFGAGSRLTVL.

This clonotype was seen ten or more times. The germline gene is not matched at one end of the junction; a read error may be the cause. CDR3 in DNA: TGCAGCGTCGAAGAAACTTGGACAGGGGGGGCCTCTGGAAACACCATATATTTT. This sequence encodes CSVEETWTGGASGNTIYF. The V and J genes are TRBV29-1 and TRBJ1-3, with 10 bases fitting TRBD1. Germline V gene data show CDR1 as SQVTM and CDR2 as ANQGSEA. There are 18 residues in the CDR3.

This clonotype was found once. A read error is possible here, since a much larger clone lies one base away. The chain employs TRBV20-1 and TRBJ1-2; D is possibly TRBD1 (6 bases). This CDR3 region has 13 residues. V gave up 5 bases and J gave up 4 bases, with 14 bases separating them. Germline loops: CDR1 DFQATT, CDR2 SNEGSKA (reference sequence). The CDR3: CSAGGTQRYGYTF. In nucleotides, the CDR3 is TGCAGTGCTGGCGGGACACAACGCTATGGCTACACCTTC.

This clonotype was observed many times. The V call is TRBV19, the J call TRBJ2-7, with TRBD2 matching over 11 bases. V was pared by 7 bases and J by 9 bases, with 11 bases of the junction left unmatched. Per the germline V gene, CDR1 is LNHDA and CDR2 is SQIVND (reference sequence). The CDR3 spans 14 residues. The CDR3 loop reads CASNPGTSGFGQYF. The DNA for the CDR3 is TGTGCCAGTAACCCCGGGACTAGCGGATTCGGGCAGTACTTC.

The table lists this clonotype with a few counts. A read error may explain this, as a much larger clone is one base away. CDR3 protein: CVSSQVAGGPGEQYF. The CDR3 DNA sequence: TGCGTCAGCAGCCAAGTCGCGGGAGGGCCGGGGGAGCAGTACTTC. The rearrangement joins TRBV4-1 to TRBJ2-7; 9 nucleotides align to TRBD2. The CDR3 runs 15 residues. Germline lookup yields CDR1 MGHRA and CDR2 YSYEKL.

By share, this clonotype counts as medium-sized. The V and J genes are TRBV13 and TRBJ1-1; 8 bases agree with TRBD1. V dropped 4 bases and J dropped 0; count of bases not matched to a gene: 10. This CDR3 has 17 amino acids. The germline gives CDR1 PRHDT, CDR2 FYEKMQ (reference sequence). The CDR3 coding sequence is TGTGCCAGCAGCTCCACTCCGGACAGGGCTATGAACACTGAAGCTTTCTTT. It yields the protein CASSSTPDRAMNTEAFF.

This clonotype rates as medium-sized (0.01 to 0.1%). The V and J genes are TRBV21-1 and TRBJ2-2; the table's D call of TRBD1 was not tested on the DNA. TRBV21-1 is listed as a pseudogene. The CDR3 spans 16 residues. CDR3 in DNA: TGTGCCAGCAGCAACCCCGGGACAGGGATCCCCGGGGAGCTGTTTTTT. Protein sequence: CASSNPGTGIPGELFF.